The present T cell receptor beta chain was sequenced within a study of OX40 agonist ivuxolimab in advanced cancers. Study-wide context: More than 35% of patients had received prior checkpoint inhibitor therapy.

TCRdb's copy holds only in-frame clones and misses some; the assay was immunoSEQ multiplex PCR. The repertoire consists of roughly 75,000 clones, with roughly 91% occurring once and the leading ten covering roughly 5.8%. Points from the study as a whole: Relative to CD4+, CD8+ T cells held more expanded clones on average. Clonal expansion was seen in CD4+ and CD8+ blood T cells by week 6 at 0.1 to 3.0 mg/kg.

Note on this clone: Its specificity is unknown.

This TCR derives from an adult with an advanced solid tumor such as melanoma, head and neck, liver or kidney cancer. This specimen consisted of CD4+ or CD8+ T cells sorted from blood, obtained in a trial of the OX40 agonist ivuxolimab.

The CDR3 nucleotides read TGTGCCAGCAGCGTAGGCCCGGCGACAATCGCTTTCTTT. Translated, it gives CASSVGPATIAFF. The gene calls are TRBV9 and TRBJ1-1; D not certain. Germline V gives CDR1 SGDLS, CDR2 YYNGEE. V was trimmed by 0 bases and J by 11 bases, leaving 14 bases between them. This CDR3 has 13 residues.